This TCR beta chain was identified during a study of beta chain features in type 1 diabetes. With respect to this clone: No antigen is known for it.

The entirety of the isolated RNA underwent reverse transcription, so expressed TCRB transcripts were sequenced. Only in-frame clones appear in the TCRdb table, and some are missing; sequencing was by immunoSEQ multiplex PCR. The table includes roughly 730,000 clones, about an eighth detected once. Study-level points and caveats: Researchers report that Type 1 diabetes patients had moderately but significantly shorter TCRB CDR3s across all four CD4+ subsets. When VDJ junctions were examined, type 1 diabetes patients showed fewer insertions and more deletions. Patients and controls would share equally any PCR tilt toward shorter templates.

The CDR3 has 13 residues. V shed 8 bases and J shed 7 bases, with 15 bases lying between them. The germline gives CDR1 MNHNS, CDR2 SASEGT. One heparinised draw of blood, averaging about 110 mL, came from each donor. Markers CD45RO/CCR7/CD25/CD127/CD95/CD27 served to sort CD4+ naive, central memory, regulatory and stem cell-like memory cells. This chain links TRBV6-1 with TRBJ1-5, with a weak D call TRBD1 (5 bases). The sample taken for sequencing was naive CD4+ T cells from blood. The sequence was obtained from a man aged 18-30 years with type 1 diabetes. CDR3 coding DNA: TGTGCCAGCTCCAAGTCGGGGGTGCAGCCCCAGCATTTT. Its translation is CASSKSGVQPQHF.